These T cell receptor beta chains were read from a single sample in a study of OX40 agonist ivuxolimab in advanced cancers. TCRdb's copy holds only in-frame clones and misses some; the assay was immunoSEQ multiplex PCR. In the table there are about 49,000 clones, 85% of which are singletons. The sample was CD4+ or CD8+ T cells sorted from blood, taken in a trial of the OX40 agonist ivuxolimab. All receptors come from an adult with an advanced solid tumor such as melanoma, head and neck, liver or kidney cancer. Both conserved end residues are part of each CDR3. A D gene is named only where the DNA matches it firmly. Clone size, where shown, is once, few, many, or a class for clones that have expanded.

V: TRBV6-4; J: TRBJ2-3; D: TRBD1; size: NA; CDR3: CASSSQSGDRGQDTQYF; DNA: TGTGCCAGCAGTTCCCAGAGCGGGGACAGGGGGCAGGATACGCAGTATTTT
V: TRBV7-2; J: TRBJ1-1; D: NA; size: NA; CDR3: CASSPATEAFF; DNA: TGTGCCAGCAGCCCGGCCACTGAAGCTTTCTTT
V: TRBV4-3; J: TRBJ1-1; D: TRBD1; size: NA; CDR3: CASSSREGAGTEAFF; DNA: TGCGCCAGCAGCAGCCGTGAGGGGGCCGGCACTGAAGCTTTCTTT
V: TRBV2; J: TRBJ1-2; D: NA; size: once; CDR3: CASSEASIAEGNYGYTF; DNA: TGTGCCAGCAGTGAAGCGTCGATCGCAGAGGGCAACTATGGCTACACCTTC
V: TRBV13; J: TRBJ2-3; D: NA; size: NA; CDR3: CASSGDTQYF; DNA: TGTGCCAGCAGCGGAGATACGCAGTATTTT
V: TRBV6-5; J: TRBJ2-5; D: TRBD1; size: NA; CDR3: CASSTYPGQGTTQYF; DNA: TGTGCCAGCAGTACATACCCGGGACAGGGGACGACCCAGTACTTC
V: TRBV9; J: TRBJ2-1; D: NA; size: NA; CDR3: CASSVGGGNEQFF; DNA: TGTGCCAGCAGCGTAGGAGGGGGGAATGAGCAGTTCTTC
V: TRBV4-3; J: TRBJ2-7; D: NA; size: NA; CDR3: CASSYRGQGYEQYF; DNA: TGCGCCAGCAGCTACCGGGGGCAGGGATACGAGCAGTACTTC
V: TRBV5-4; J: TRBJ2-3; D: NA; size: NA; CDR3: CASSFRRERYDTQYF; DNA: TGTGCCAGCAGCTTTCGGAGGGAGAGGTATGATACGCAGTATTTT
V: TRBV2; J: TRBJ2-3; D: TRBD2; size: NA; CDR3: CASSEEGTSGGSADTQYF; DNA: TGTGCCAGCAGTGAAGAAGGGACTAGCGGGGGGAGCGCAGATACGCAGTATTTT
V: TRBV19; J: TRBJ1-3; D: NA; size: few; CDR3: CASRTDPGNTIYF; DNA: TGTGCCAGTAGGACCGACCCTGGAAACACCATATATTTT
V: TRBV11-2; J: TRBJ1-2; D: TRBD1; size: NA; CDR3: CASSPRDRGHNYGYTF; DNA: TGTGCCAGCAGCCCCCGGGACAGGGGGCATAACTATGGCTACACCTTC
V: TRBV5-6; J: TRBJ2-4; D: NA; size: NA; CDR3: CASSLGRAIYIQYF; DNA: TGTGCCAGCAGCTTGGGCAGGGCGATATACATTCAGTACTTC
V: TRBV23-1; J: TRBJ1-2; D: TRBD1; size: large; CDR3: CASSQSNRGNVSSYGYTF; DNA: TGCGCCAGCAGTCAATCGAACAGGGGGAATGTCAGCAGCTATGGCTACACCTTC
V: TRBV19; J: TRBJ2-7; D: NA; size: medium-sized; CDR3: CASSASPASYEQYF; DNA: TGTGCCAGTAGTGCCAGTCCTGCATCCTACGAGCAGTACTTC
V: TRBV9; J: TRBJ2-5; D: TRBD2; size: NA; CDR3: CASSVVGGVQETQYF; DNA: TGTGCCAGCAGCGTAGTGGGGGGGGTGCAAGAGACCCAGTACTTC
V: TRBV4-3; J: TRBJ1-2; D: NA; size: NA; CDR3: CASSQAPGGAIGYTF; DNA: TGCGCCAGCAGCCAAGCCCCCGGGGGGGCGATTGGCTACACCTTC
V: TRBV28; J: TRBJ2-7; D: TRBD2; size: NA; CDR3: CASGNAGGGEQYF; DNA: TGTGCCAGCGGGAACGCGGGGGGGGGCGAGCAGTACTTC
V: TRBV11-3; J: TRBJ1-6; D: NA; size: NA; CDR3: CASSLVRESPLHF; DNA: TGTGCCAGCAGCTTAGTGCGGGAATCACCCCTCCACTTT
V: TRBV27; J: TRBJ1-2; D: TRBD1; size: once; CDR3: CASREGANGYTF; DNA: TGTGCCAGCAGGGAGGGGGCGAATGGCTACACCTTC
V: TRBV27; J: TRBJ1-2; D: NA; size: once; CDR3: CASSLGGLYGYTF; DNA: TGTGCCAGCAGTTTAGGGGGCCTCTATGGCTACACCTTC
V: TRBV7-2; J: TRBJ2-1; D: TRBD1; size: NA; CDR3: CASTGIQGAAYNEQFF; DNA: TGTGCCAGCACCGGAATACAGGGGGCGGCCTACAATGAGCAGTTCTTC
V: TRBV7-6; J: TRBJ1-5; D: TRBD1; size: NA; CDR3: CASSLEGAGGNQPQHF; DNA: TGTGCCAGCAGCTTAGAGGGGGCGGGCGGCAATCAGCCCCAGCATTTT
V: TRBV7-9; J: TRBJ1-6; D: TRBD1; size: NA; CDR3: CASRAVQGANSPLHF; DNA: TGTGCCAGCAGGGCAGTGCAGGGGGCCAATTCACCCCTCCACTTT
V: TRBV4-1; J: TRBJ2-2; D: TRBD2; size: NA; CDR3: CASSQDRAGTSNTGELFF; DNA: TGCGCCAGCAGCCAAGATCGGGCCGGGACTAGCAACACCGGGGAGCTGTTTTTT
V: TRBV5-1; J: TRBJ2-1; D: TRBD2; size: NA; CDR3: CASSLALAGSNNEQFF; DNA: TGCGCCAGCAGCTTGGCTCTAGCGGGGTCTAACAATGAGCAGTTCTTC
V: TRBV11-2; J: TRBJ2-1; D: TRBD1; size: few; CDR3: CASSLEWDSVYNEQFF; DNA: TGTGCCAGCAGCTTAGAATGGGACAGCGTATACAATGAGCAGTTCTTC
V: TRBV7-6; J: TRBJ2-7; D: NA; size: NA; CDR3: CASSLAGGQGGYEQYF; DNA: TGTGCCAGCAGCTTAGCGGGTGGGCAGGGAGGTTACGAGCAGTACTTC
V: TRBV7-8; J: TRBJ2-2; D: NA; size: NA; CDR3: CASSRGFRELFF; DNA: TGTGCCAGCAGCCGGGGGTTCCGGGAGCTGTTTTTT
V: TRBV5-1; J: TRBJ1-4; D: NA; size: NA; CDR3: CASSLAFGGADEKLFF; DNA: TGCGCCAGCAGCTTGGCTTTTGGGGGGGCTGATGAAAAACTGTTTTTT
V: TRBV7-9; J: TRBJ2-5; D: TRBD1; size: once; CDR3: CASSLADRGVQETQYF; DNA: TGTGCCAGCAGCTTGGCCGACAGGGGCGTCCAAGAGACCCAGTACTTC
V: TRBV10-3; J: TRBJ2-7; D: NA; size: NA; CDR3: CAISEIEGGSYEQYF; DNA: TGTGCCATCAGTGAAATTGAAGGGGGCTCCTACGAGCAGTACTTC
V: TRBV19; J: TRBJ2-4; D: NA; size: NA; CDR3: CASSILRASGIQYF; DNA: TGTGCCAGTAGTATTCTGAGGGCAAGTGGCATTCAGTACTTC
V: TRBV7-8; J: TRBJ1-5; D: TRBD1; size: NA; CDR3: CASSAFLGQINQPQHF; DNA: TGTGCCAGCAGCGCCTTTCTGGGACAGATCAATCAGCCCCAGCATTTT
V: TRBV19; J: TRBJ2-1; D: TRBD1; size: few; CDR3: CASSIWTGGSSYNEQFF; DNA: TGTGCCAGTAGTATTTGGACAGGGGGTTCCTCCTACAATGAGCAGTTCTTC
V: TRBV19; J: TRBJ2-3; D: NA; size: few; CDR3: CASSIGWGPPADTQYF; DNA: TGTGCCAGTAGTATAGGGTGGGGACCTCCCGCAGATACGCAGTATTTT
V: TRBV5-4; J: TRBJ2-4; D: TRBD1; size: NA; CDR3: CASSRTGFSSDIQCF; DNA: TGTGCCAGCAGTCGGACAGGGTTTTCGTCGGACATTCAGTGCTTC
V: TRBV6-5; J: TRBJ1-1; D: NA; size: NA; CDR3: CASTPDFQGTEAFF; DNA: TGTGCCAGCACTCCAGACTTCCAGGGCACTGAAGCTTTCTTT
V: TRBV4-2; J: TRBJ1-5; D: TRBD1; size: NA; CDR3: CASSHGTGHQPQHF; DNA: TGTGCCAGCAGCCATGGGACAGGGCATCAGCCCCAGCATTTT
V: TRBV28; J: TRBJ1-2; D: TRBD1; size: few; CDR3: CASSLLTGQIYGYTF; DNA: TGTGCCAGCAGTTTGTTGACGGGACAGATCTATGGCTACACCTTC
V: TRBV11-2; J: TRBJ2-3; D: NA; size: NA; CDR3: CASSLEAPGTGTDTQYF; DNA: TGTGCCAGCAGCTTAGAGGCTCCGGGGACGGGCACAGATACGCAGTATTTT